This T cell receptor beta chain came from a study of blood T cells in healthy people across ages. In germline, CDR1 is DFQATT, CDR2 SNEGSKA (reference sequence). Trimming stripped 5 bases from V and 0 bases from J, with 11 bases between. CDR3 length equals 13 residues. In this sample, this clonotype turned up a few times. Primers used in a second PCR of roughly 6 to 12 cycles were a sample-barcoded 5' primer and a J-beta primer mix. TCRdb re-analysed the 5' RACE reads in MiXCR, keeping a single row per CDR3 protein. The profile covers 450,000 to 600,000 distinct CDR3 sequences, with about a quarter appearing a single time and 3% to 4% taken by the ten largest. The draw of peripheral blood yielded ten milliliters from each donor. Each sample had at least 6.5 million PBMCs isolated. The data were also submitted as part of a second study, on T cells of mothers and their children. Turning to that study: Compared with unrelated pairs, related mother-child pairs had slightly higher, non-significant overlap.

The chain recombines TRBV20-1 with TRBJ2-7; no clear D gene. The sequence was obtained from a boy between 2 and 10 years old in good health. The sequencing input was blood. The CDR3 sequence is CSAYRAVSYEQYF. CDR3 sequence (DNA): TGCAGTGCTTACCGGGCCGTCTCCTACGAGCAGTACTTC.